A selection of T cell receptor beta chains follows, all from one sample in a study of T-cell memory formation after mild COVID-19. Each CDR3 protein is one row after TCRdb ran MiXCR on the 5' RACE reads. The sample contains fewer than 200,000 distinct CDR3 sequences, over 20% of which appear only once. Sequencing was done on a sample of PBMCs or a T cell subset sorted from them (not recorded which). Receptors originate from an adult woman who had mild COVID-19 (a few samples of this study predate the infection). Cell type and time point are not known. CDR3s include the opening cysteine and the closing phenylalanine or tryptophan. D genes are given only for firm matches. The size field is filled for only some rows; it gives once, few, many or a size class.

v_gene	j_gene	abundance	d_gene	CDR3nt	CDR3aa
TRBV6-5	TRBJ2-4	many	NA	TGTGCCAGCACAGGGAGAACCAAAAACATTCAGTACTTC	CASTGRTKNIQYF
TRBV11-2	TRBJ2-7	NA	NA	TGTGCCAGCAGCTTCCGCCCCACCGAGCAGTACTTC	CASSFRPTEQYF
TRBV6-5	TRBJ1-2	NA	TRBD1	TGTGCCAGCAGTTACTCACAGGGGGCAGATGGCTACACCTTC	CASSYSQGADGYTF
TRBV29-1	TRBJ2-1	NA	NA	TGCAGCGTTGGGTCCAGGGTTGGCAATGAGCAGTTCTTC	CSVGSRVGNEQFF
TRBV20-1	TRBJ2-6	NA	NA	TGCAGTGCTAGAGAGGTCAGGGGCTCTGGGGCCAACGTCCTGACTTTC	CSAREVRGSGANVLTF
TRBV9	TRBJ2-1	NA	NA	TGTGCCAGCAGTCTCGACGGAATCTACAATGAGCAGTTCTTC	CASSLDGIYNEQFF
TRBV12-3/TRBV12-4	TRBJ2-3	NA	NA	TGTGCCAGCATTAAGGACCGCACTACAGATACGCAGTATTTT	CASIKDRTTDTQYF
TRBV6-6	TRBJ2-3	few	NA	TGTGCCAGCAGTTATTTCTTCATAGATACGCAGTATTTT	CASSYFFIDTQYF
TRBV5-8	TRBJ2-2	many	TRBD1	TGTGCCAGCAGCTGGGGACAGGGTGCCGGGGAGCTGTTTTTT	CASSWGQGAGELFF
TRBV6-2/TRBV6-3	TRBJ1-5	NA	TRBD1	TGTGCCAGCGCGGACAGGGTCGGCAATCAGCCCCAGCATTTT	CASADRVGNQPQHF
TRBV12-3/TRBV12-4	TRBJ1-5	NA	NA	TGTGCCAGCAGTTTGGAGGAGCATCAGCCCCAGCATTTT	CASSLEEHQPQHF
TRBV5-1	TRBJ2-7	few	NA	TGCGCCAGCAACACCGGGGTCGCTCGCGAGCAGTACTTC	CASNTGVAREQYF
TRBV7-9	TRBJ1-5	NA	NA	TGTGCCAGCAGCTTGTCCGGGTATCAGCCCCAGCATTTT	CASSLSGYQPQHF
TRBV10-3	TRBJ2-1	NA	TRBD2	TGTGCCACCCAGGCGGTGGCTAGCAGCCCGGGAGGATTAGGAAATGAGCAGTTCTTC	CATQAVASSPGGLGNEQFF
TRBV4-3	TRBJ2-7	NA	TRBD2	TGCGCCAGCAGCCAAGAACCGGGACTAGTGATCAACGAGCAGTACTTC	CASSQEPGLVINEQYF
TRBV2	TRBJ2-3	NA	TRBD1	TGTGCCAGCACCGGACAGGGGGCGAGCACAGATACGCAGTATTTT	CASTGQGASTDTQYF
TRBV9	TRBJ2-7	NA	TRBD2	TGTGCCAGCAGCCCAGGGACTAGCGGGGTCTACGAGCAGTACTTC	CASSPGTSGVYEQYF
TRBV12-3/TRBV12-4	TRBJ1-1	NA	NA	TGTGCCAGCAGTTCTCGAGGTTCGCTTGAAGCTTTCTTT	CASSSRGSLEAFF
TRBV4-3	TRBJ2-7	many	NA	TGCGCCAGCAGCCCTCGTGGGGAATCCTACGAGCAGTACTTC	CASSPRGESYEQYF
TRBV5-1	TRBJ1-2	NA	TRBD1	TGCGCCAGCAGCTTGCGACAGGGAGCCGATGGCTACACCTTC	CASSLRQGADGYTF
TRBV28	TRBJ2-3	NA	NA	TGTGCCAGCAGTAACCGGGGTAGGGTGTTCCCAGATACGCAGTATTTT	CASSNRGRVFPDTQYF
TRBV25-1	TRBJ2-7	NA	TRBD1	TGTGCCAGCAGTGAATCTCCCCTACAGGGGCGGACGGCCGAGCAGTACTTC	CASSESPLQGRTAEQYF
TRBV28	TRBJ1-1	NA	NA	TGTGCCAGCAGACGACTTGACAGGATGAACACTGAAGCTTTCTTT	CASRRLDRMNTEAFF
TRBV7-6	TRBJ2-7	NA	TRBD1	TGTGCCAGCAGCCCCGGGACAGGGTGGGCCTACGAGCAGTACTTC	CASSPGTGWAYEQYF
TRBV12-3/TRBV12-4	TRBJ2-1	NA	NA	TGTGCCAGCAGTGTGAAACCGGGACCCCCGCCGGATGAGCAGTTCTTC	CASSVKPGPPPDEQFF
TRBV7-9	TRBJ2-1	NA	NA	TGTGCCAGCAGCCCCGGGGGCGGGATCGGCTACAATGAGCAGTTCTTC	CASSPGGGIGYNEQFF
TRBV7-2	TRBJ2-3	NA	TRBD2	TGTGCCAGCAGCTTAGCGTGGATTAGCGGGATTCCCACAGATACGCAGTATTTT	CASSLAWISGIPTDTQYF
TRBV2	TRBJ2-1	NA	TRBD2	TGTGCCAGCAGTGAAGGGATAGCGGGAGGCCATGAGCAGTTCTTC	CASSEGIAGGHEQFF
TRBV20-1	TRBJ2-1	few	NA	TGCAGTGCTACCCCTTCGGCTTCCTACAATGAGCAGTTCTTC	CSATPSASYNEQFF
TRBV25-1	TRBJ2-5	few	TRBD2	TGTGCCAGCAGTGGATTAGCGGGAGAGGTAGAGACCCAGTACTTC	CASSGLAGEVETQYF
TRBV23-1	TRBJ2-5	few	NA	TGCGCCAGCAGTCAATCGCTCAGTTCATGCCCCGGTAGAAGTACCCAGTACTTC	CASSQSLSSCPGRSTQYF
TRBV20-1	TRBJ2-7	few	TRBD2	TGCAGTGCTAGGGAGCGGGGGATCTCCTACGAGCAGTACTTC	CSARERGISYEQYF
TRBV30	TRBJ2-4	few	TRBD2	TGTGCCTGGGAGTCGCAGGGAGGGAAAAACATTCAGTACTTC	CAWESQGGKNIQYF
TRBV15	TRBJ1-5	few	NA	TGTGCCACCAGCAGACAGGCTAGCAATCAGCCCCAGCATTTT	CATSRQASNQPQHF
TRBV9	TRBJ1-3	few	TRBD1	TGTGCCAGCAGCGTAGACGCAGGGGGTACGGGAAACACCATATATTTT	CASSVDAGGTGNTIYF
TRBV5-1	TRBJ2-1	few	NA	TGCGCCAGCAGCCCCGATGATAGGAGTGAGCAGTTCTTC	CASSPDDRSEQFF
TRBV4-1	TRBJ2-3	NA	TRBD2	TGCGCCAGCAGCCAAGCCGGGACTAGCGGGGGCCCGACGCAGTATTTT	CASSQAGTSGGPTQYF
TRBV12-3/TRBV12-4	TRBJ2-1	few	NA	TGTGCCAGCAGTTTACCGGACCCCTACAATGAGCAGTTCTTC	CASSLPDPYNEQFF
TRBV5-6	TRBJ2-5	NA	NA	TGTGCCAGCAGCTTGGCACAGGGTGAGACCCAGTACTTC	CASSLAQGETQYF
TRBV30	TRBJ2-2	NA	NA	TGTGCCTGGAGTTATCGGAACACCGGGGAGCTGTTTTTT	CAWSYRNTGELFF
TRBV9	TRBJ2-2	NA	NA	TGTGCCAGCAGCGCCCTAATCGGACAAACCGGGGAGCTGTTTTTT	CASSALIGQTGELFF
TRBV7-9	TRBJ2-5	NA	TRBD2	TGTGCCAGCAGCTTACCGGCTAGCGGGGCGCAGCAAGAGACCCAGTACTTC	CASSLPASGAQQETQYF
TRBV6-5	TRBJ2-7	few	TRBD2	TGTGCCAGCAGTATAGGGACTAGCGGGTTCTTCGAGCAGTACTTC	CASSIGTSGFFEQYF
TRBV4-1	TRBJ2-1	NA	NA	TGCGCCAGCAGCCAAGATATCACGGTTAGCTCCTACAATGAGCAGTTCTTC	CASSQDITVSSYNEQFF
TRBV7-2	TRBJ2-7	NA	NA	TGTGCCAGCAGCGCCCAAACCTACGAGCAGTACTTC	CASSAQTYEQYF
TRBV6-5	TRBJ2-7	NA	TRBD2	TGTGCCAGCAGTCTTAATCTTGCGGGAGGGACCGAGCAGTACTTC	CASSLNLAGGTEQYF
TRBV3-1	TRBJ2-3	NA	NA	TGTGCCAGCAGCCTTTTGACAGTAGACCATACGCAGTATTTT	CASSLLTVDHTQYF